The clone carrying this T cell receptor (beta chain) has at least ten counts. Template input was genomic DNA from bulk tumor (roughly 630 ng per sample). From each primary tumor, several far-apart biopsies were obtained during surgery. These patients got curative surgery after being newly diagnosed with untreated non-small cell lung cancer. TCR beta CDR3 amplification used multiplex PCR with 32 V and 13 J primers. TCRdb used MiXCR to reprocess the multiplex PCR reads, holding one entry per CDR3 protein. The sample contains thousands of distinct CDR3 sequences, roughly a fifth of which appear only once. The CDR3 totals 17 residues. The germline V gene encodes CDR1 MNHNS and CDR2 SASEGT. V lost 4 bases and J lost 7; bases outside the gene matches: 15. The record originates from a study of immune heterogeneity within non-small cell lung tumors.

This sequence was found in a man in his fifties or sixties with non-small cell lung cancer. This chain connects TRBV6-1 to TRBJ2-2, with TRBD2 identical over 7 bases. The sample taken for sequencing was lung tumor tissue. CDR3 DNA sequence: TGTGCCAGCAGTGTCCTTGCTAGCGGACTAGTGGGCGGGGAGCTGTTTTTT. As protein: CASSVLASGLVGGELFF.